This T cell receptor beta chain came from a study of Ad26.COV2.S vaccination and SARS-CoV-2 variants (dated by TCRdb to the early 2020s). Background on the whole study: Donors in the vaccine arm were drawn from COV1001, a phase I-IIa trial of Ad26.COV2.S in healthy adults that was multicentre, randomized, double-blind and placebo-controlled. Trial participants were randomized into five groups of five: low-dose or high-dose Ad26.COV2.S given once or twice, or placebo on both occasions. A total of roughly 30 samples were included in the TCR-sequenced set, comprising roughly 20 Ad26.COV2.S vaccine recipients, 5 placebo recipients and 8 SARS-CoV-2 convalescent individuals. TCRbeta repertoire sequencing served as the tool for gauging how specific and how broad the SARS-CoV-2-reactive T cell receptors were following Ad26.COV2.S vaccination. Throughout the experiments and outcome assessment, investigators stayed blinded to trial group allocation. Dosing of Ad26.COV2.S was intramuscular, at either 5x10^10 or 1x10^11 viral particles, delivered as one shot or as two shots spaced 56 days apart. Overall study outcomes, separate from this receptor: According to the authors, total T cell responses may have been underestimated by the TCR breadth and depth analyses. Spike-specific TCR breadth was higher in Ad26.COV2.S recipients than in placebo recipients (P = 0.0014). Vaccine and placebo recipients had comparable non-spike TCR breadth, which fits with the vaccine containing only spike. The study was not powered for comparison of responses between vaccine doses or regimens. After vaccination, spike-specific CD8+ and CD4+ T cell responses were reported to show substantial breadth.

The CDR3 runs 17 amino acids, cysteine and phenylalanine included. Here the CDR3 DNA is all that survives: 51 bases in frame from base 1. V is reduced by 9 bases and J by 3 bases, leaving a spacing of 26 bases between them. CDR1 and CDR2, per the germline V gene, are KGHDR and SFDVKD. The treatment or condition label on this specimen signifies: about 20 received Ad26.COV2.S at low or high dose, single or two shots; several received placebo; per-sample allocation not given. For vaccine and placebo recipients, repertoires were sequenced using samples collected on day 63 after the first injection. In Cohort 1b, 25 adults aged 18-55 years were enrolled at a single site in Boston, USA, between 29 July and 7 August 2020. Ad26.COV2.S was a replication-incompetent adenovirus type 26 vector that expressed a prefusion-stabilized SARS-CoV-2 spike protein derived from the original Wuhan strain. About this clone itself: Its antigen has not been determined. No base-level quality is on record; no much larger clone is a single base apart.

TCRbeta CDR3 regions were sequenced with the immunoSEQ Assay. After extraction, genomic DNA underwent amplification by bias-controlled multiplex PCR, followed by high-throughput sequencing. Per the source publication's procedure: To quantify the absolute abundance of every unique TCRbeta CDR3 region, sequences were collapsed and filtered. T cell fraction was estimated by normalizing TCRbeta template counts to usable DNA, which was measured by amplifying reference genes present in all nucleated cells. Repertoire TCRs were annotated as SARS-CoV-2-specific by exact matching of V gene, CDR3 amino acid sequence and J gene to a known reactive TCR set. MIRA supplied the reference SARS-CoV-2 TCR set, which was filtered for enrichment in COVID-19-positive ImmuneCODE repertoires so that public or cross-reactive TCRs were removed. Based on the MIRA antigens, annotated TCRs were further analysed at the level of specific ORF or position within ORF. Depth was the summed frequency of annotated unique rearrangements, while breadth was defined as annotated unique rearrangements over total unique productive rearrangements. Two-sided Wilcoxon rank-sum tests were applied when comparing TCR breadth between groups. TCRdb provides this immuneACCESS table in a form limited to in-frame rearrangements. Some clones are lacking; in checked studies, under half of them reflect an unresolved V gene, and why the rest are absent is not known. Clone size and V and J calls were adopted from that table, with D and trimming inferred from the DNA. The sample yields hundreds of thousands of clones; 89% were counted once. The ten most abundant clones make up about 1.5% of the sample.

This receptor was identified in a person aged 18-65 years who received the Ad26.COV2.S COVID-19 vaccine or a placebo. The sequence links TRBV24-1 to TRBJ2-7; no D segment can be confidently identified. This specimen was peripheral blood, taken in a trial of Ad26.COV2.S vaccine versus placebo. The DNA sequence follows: TGTGCCACCGAACTACGTAGTCACCATCCCAAGTTCTACGAGCAGTACTTC. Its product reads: CATELRSHHPKFYEQYF.